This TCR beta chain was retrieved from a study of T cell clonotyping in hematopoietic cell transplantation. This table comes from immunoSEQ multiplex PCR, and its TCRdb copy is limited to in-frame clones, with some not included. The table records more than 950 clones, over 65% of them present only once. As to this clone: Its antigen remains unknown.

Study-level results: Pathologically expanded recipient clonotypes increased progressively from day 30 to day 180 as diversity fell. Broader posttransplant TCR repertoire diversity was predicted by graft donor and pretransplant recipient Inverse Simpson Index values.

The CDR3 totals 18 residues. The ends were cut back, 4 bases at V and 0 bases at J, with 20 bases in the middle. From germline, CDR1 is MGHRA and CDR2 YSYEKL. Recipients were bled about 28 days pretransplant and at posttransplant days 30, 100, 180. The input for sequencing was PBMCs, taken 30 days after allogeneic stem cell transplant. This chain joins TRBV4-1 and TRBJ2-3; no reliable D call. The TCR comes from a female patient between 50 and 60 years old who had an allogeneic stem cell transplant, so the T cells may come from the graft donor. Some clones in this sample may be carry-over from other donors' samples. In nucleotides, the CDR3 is TGCGCCAGCAGCCCATACTTCATCCCAGGCTCTAGCACAGATACGCAGTATTTT. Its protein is CASSPYFIPGSSTDTQYF.